This TCR beta chain was identified during a study of blood T cell repertoires in COVID-19. Study as a whole: The cDNA or gDNA used as material had been derived from T cells, B-cell-depleted T cells, or PBMCs.

Among Cohort 3 donors, those recovered had two negative PCRs, clearance, or symptom resolution. This clone came up a few times. Assay: immunoSEQ multiplex PCR; the TCRdb copy retains only in-frame clones and omits some. The table records some 380,000 clones, approximately 87% of them present only once. This CDR3 has 16 amino acids. Germline V gene sequence: CDR1 LGHDT, CDR2 YNNKEL (reference sequence). Trimming cost V 5 bases and J 5 bases; bases outside gene matches: 13. V is TRBV3-1 (or the pseudogene TRBV3-2) and J is TRBJ2-5; 8 bases align to TRBD1. The receptor's source is a man aged 25-45 years who had recovered from COVID-19. Material: PBMCs or T cells enriched from blood (not recorded which). The CDR3 is CASSYQLDRAWETQYF. DNA for the CDR3: TGTGCCAGCAGCTACCAGCTGGACAGGGCGTGGGAGACCCAGTACTTC.